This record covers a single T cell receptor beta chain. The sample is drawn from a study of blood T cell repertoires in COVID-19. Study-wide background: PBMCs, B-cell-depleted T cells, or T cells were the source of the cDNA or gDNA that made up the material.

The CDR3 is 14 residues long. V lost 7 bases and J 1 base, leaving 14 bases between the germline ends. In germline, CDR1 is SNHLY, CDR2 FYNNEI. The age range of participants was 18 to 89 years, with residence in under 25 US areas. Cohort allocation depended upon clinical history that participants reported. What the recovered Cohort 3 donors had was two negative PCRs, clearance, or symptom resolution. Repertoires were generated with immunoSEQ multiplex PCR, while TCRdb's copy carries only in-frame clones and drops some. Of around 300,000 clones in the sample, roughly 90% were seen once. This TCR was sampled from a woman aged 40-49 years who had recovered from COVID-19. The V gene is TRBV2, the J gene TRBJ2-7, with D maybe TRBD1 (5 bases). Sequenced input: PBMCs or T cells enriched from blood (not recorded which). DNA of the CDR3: TGTGCCAGCACACGGACAATCAATTCCTACGAGCAGTACTTC. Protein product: CASTRTINSYEQYF.